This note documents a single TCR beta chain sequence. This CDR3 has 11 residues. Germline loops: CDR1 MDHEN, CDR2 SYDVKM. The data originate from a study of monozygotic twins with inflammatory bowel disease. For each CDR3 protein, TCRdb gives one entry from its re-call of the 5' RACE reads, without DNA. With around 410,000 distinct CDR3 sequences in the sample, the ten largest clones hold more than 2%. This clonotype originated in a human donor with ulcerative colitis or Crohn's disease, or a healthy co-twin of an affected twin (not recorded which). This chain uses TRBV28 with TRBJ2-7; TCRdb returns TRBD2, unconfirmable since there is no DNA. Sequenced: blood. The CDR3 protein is CASGGPYEQYF.